The entry that follows covers one T cell receptor (beta chain) sequence. Trimming cost V 0 bases and J 3 bases, with 13 bases left between them. The germline V gene encodes CDR1 MGHRA and CDR2 YSYEKL. The CDR3 has 16 residues. As handled by the study authors: Counts of nucleated cells, estimated from reference gene primer amplification, were obtained. Sequencing was performed with immunoSEQ multiplex PCR; in TCRdb, only in-frame clones are kept and a portion is missing. V, J and clone size are taken as reported in that table, and D and trimming were inferred from the DNA itself. The repertoire holds about 150,000 clones, with 80% to 90% as singletons. This sample stems from a study of blood T cell repertoires in COVID-19. The wider study: The samples span acute and convalescent COVID-19 from the United States, Italy and Spain. T cells, B-cell-depleted T cells, or PBMCs supplied cDNA or gDNA.

Enrollment of patients from Seattle took place during active infection, with longitudinal follow-up. Sample: peripheral blood. The TCR comes from a woman aged 60-75 years with COVID-19, enrolled during active disease. This chain links TRBV4-1 with TRBJ2-3; tentative D call: TRBD2 (6 bases). The CDR3 DNA is TGCGCCAGCAGCCAAGATGGCGGGGTCGGGACAGATACGCAGTATTTT. Its translation: CASSQDGGVGTDTQYF.